This T cell receptor (beta chain) originates from a study of T cell clonotyping in hematopoietic cell transplantation (dated by TCRdb to about 2021). At the level of the whole study: Recipient samples taken before transplant were collected after cytoreduction. A total of roughly 130 blood samples were collected in the study from 30 to 45 consecutive transplant recipients and their related donors. Patients were recruited between 2015 and 2017 and followed until late 2020 or death. Results and caveats for the whole study, not just this receptor: Inverse Simpson Index values from donors and from recipients before transplant predicted broader TCR repertoire diversity after transplant. Sample size was limited, and cells were not sorted, so CD4 and CD8 repertoire contributions could not be separated. A decrease in recipient TCR diversity was observed after transplant, and a progressive increase in pathologically expanded clonotypes was seen from day 30 to day 180. Recipient repertoires showed only a small fraction of overlap with donor repertoires, and over 97% appeared de novo at the given depth.

TCR beta CDR3 regions were amplified from genomic DNA with the immunoSEQ assay, a bias-controlled multiplex PCR using V- and J-specific primers. In a second PCR step, a proprietary barcode and Illumina adapter sequences were attached to the CDR3 amplicons. CDR3 libraries were sequenced on an Illumina MiSeq instrument. The study's own analysis went as follows. immunoSEQ Analyzer 3.0 was used for export and quality control, with R Bioconductor and Immunarch used for downstream analyses. Only productive rearrangements within the normalized downsampled data set were used in the calculation of repertoire metrics. Clonotypes larger than 5 templates in the normalized cohort were defined as pathologically expanded. Repertoire diversity was measured with the Inverse Simpson Index. To capture all clonotypes, CMV-specificity analyses were performed on the non-normalized data set. Here the immuneACCESS table is served through TCRdb, limited to in-frame sequences with V and J called. Missing clones are a known gap in these copies; in checked studies unresolved V genes cover under half, and the rest lacks a known reason. That table is the source of V, J and clone size, and D and trimming were worked out from the DNA. A total of about 47,000 clones appear in this sample, about four fifths of them only once. The ten largest clones represent about 5.3% of the sample.

The germline V gene sets CDR1 to MNHNS and CDR2 to SASEGT. Including cysteine and phenylalanine, the CDR3 has 16 amino acids. The sequence is cut down to CDR3 DNA, 48 bases in frame from base 1. V sheds 2 bases and J sheds 0 bases, leaving 8 bases between their ends. In the case of this clone: The antigen it binds to is not known. No much larger clonotype is one base removed from it; base qualities were not supplied.

The time point label on this specimen signifies: recipient sample about 28 days before transplant, after cytoreduction. Blood samples were obtained from recipients approximately 28 days before transplant and at days 30, 100 and 180 after transplant. Nuclei Lysis Solution was used to extract genomic DNA from fresh or cryopreserved unfractionated peripheral blood mononuclear cells. The receptor was derived from a man aged 55 to 70 with myelodysplastic syndrome. Some clones in this sample may be carry-over from other donors' samples. The chain is assembled from TRBV6-1 and TRBJ2-6; no D gene is confidently identified. The material was peripheral blood mononuclear cells, obtained before stem cell transplant. CDR3 protein: CASSEIPGSGANVLTF. The DNA sequence is as follows: TGTGCCAGCAGTGAAATCCCAGGCTCTGGGGCCAACGTCCTGACTTTC.